Listed below are T cell receptor beta chains from one sample, sequenced in a study of blood T cell repertoires in COVID-19. The table came from immunoSEQ multiplex PCR; TCRdb's copy has only in-frame clones and leaves some out. Of 70,000 to 90,000 clones in the sample, over 80% were seen once. Sample: peripheral blood. These receptors all stem from a woman aged 80 or older with acute or convalescent COVID-19. CDR3s include the opening cysteine and the closing phenylalanine or tryptophan. Fields, in order: V gene, J gene, clone size, D gene, CDR3 protein, CDR3 DNA. A D gene is named only where the DNA matches it firmly. Expanded clones are given a class, and other clones once, few, many or no size at all.

TRBV30	TRBJ1-5	once	TRBD1	CAWSPTGGGRQPQHF	TGTGCCTGGAGCCCGACAGGGGGAGGTCGTCAGCCCCAGCATTTT
TRBV24-1	TRBJ1-5	NA	TRBD1	CATRDRDNQPQHF	TGTGCCACCAGGGACAGGGACAATCAGCCCCAGCATTTT
TRBV30	TRBJ2-3	NA	NA	CAWSTDTDTQYF	TGTGCCTGGAGTACTGATACAGATACGCAGTATTTT
TRBV5-6	TRBJ1-1	NA	TRBD1	CASSLGFRDRGPNTEAFF	TGTGCCAGCAGCTTGGGTTTCCGGGACAGGGGGCCGAACACTGAAGCTTTCTTT
TRBV2	TRBJ1-6	NA	NA	CASEGQGFNSPLHF	TGTGCCAGCGAAGGGCAGGGATTTAATTCACCCCTCCACTTT
TRBV3-1/TRBV3-2	TRBJ2-1	NA	TRBD2	CASSPSGTSGRDNEQFF	TGTGCCAGCAGTCCCTCCGGGACTAGCGGGAGGGACAATGAGCAGTTCTTC
TRBV3-1/TRBV3-2	TRBJ2-7	NA	NA	CASSQEEIAPYEQYF	TGTGCCAGCAGCCAAGAGGAAATAGCGCCCTACGAGCAGTACTTC
TRBV25-1	TRBJ2-7	NA	NA	CASTEEGEFHEQYF	TGTGCCAGCACCGAAGAGGGCGAGTTCCACGAGCAGTACTTC
TRBV5-4	TRBJ2-7	NA	NA	CASSLVGLRDEQYF	TGTGCCAGCAGCTTGGTTGGGCTGCGGGACGAGCAGTACTTC
TRBV7-2	TRBJ1-2	NA	NA	CASSSGLGHTAGGYTF	TGTGCCAGCAGCTCCGGCCTGGGACACACCGCTGGAGGCTACACCTTC
TRBV24-1	TRBJ1-5	NA	TRBD1	CATSESPGQGAYVRNQPQHF	TGTGCCACCAGTGAATCTCCTGGACAGGGGGCTTACGTAAGGAATCAGCCCCAGCATTTT
TRBV3-1/TRBV3-2	TRBJ2-7	NA	NA	CASSLSGGAGEQYF	TGTGCCAGCAGCCTTAGCGGAGGGGCGGGGGAGCAGTACTTC
TRBV24-1	TRBJ2-2	NA	NA	CATSHRGRGNTGELFF	TGTGCCACCAGTCATAGGGGCAGGGGGAACACCGGGGAGCTGTTTTTT
TRBV25-1	TRBJ1-1	NA	NA	CASRETGILMNTEAFF	TGTGCCAGCAGGGAGACAGGCATCCTAATGAACACTGAAGCTTTCTTT
TRBV5-1	TRBJ2-1	NA	TRBD1	CASSVTGVSYNEQFF	TGCGCCAGCAGCGTGACAGGGGTTTCCTACAATGAGCAGTTCTTC
TRBV2	TRBJ1-3	NA	NA	CASSEGSSGNTIYF	TGTGCCAGCAGTGAAGGTAGCTCTGGAAACACCATATATTTT
TRBV2	TRBJ2-3	NA	TRBD1	CASLRDRGMDTQYF	TGTGCCAGTCTCCGGGACAGGGGGATGGATACGCAGTATTTT
TRBV3-1/TRBV3-2	TRBJ2-5	NA	NA	CASSRRPGDQYF	TGTGCCAGCAGCCGACGTCCCGGGGACCAGTACTTC
TRBV6-5	TRBJ1-2	once	NA	CASSTTGYGYTF	TGTGCCAGCTCGACTACGGGCTATGGCTACACCTTC
TRBV5-5	TRBJ1-5	once	NA	CASSLTEHQPQHF	TGTGCCAGCAGCCTGACGGAGCATCAGCCCCAGCATTTT
TRBV18	TRBJ2-7	NA	TRBD1	CASSQPGQVMEQYF	TGTGCCAGCTCACAACCGGGACAGGTCATGGAGCAGTACTTC
TRBV28	TRBJ2-1	once	NA	CASSPSGFGSSSYNEQFF	TGTGCCAGCAGTCCCTCGGGTTTTGGGAGTAGCTCCTACAATGAGCAGTTCTTC
TRBV11-3	TRBJ2-1	NA	NA	CASSLFFPEDEQFF	TGTGCCAGCAGCTTATTTTTCCCGGAGGATGAGCAGTTCTTC
TRBV28	TRBJ1-5	NA	TRBD1	CASSLLQGSIQPQHF	TGTGCCAGCAGCCTTTTACAGGGGAGTATTCAGCCCCAGCATTTT
TRBV27	TRBJ1-2	few	NA	CASSLKEVRERGDDYGYTF	TGTGCCAGCAGTTTAAAAGAGGTAAGGGAACGGGGTGACGACTATGGCTACACCTTC
TRBV30	TRBJ1-5	NA	NA	CAWSGQGRNQPQHF	TGTGCCTGGAGTGGGCAGGGAAGGAATCAGCCCCAGCATTTT
TRBV6-1	TRBJ1-4	NA	NA	CASSETDRRRGEKLFF	TGTGCCAGCAGTGAAACCGACAGGAGAAGGGGTGAAAAACTGTTTTTT
TRBV2	TRBJ2-3	NA	TRBD2	CASAGTSDTDTQYF	TGTGCCAGCGCCGGGACTAGCGACACAGATACGCAGTATTTT
TRBV19	TRBJ2-5	NA	TRBD2	CASSIGGVSRKTQYF	TGTGCCAGTAGTATCGGGGGGGTCAGTAGGAAGACCCAGTACTTC
TRBV7-2	TRBJ1-4	NA	TRBD1	CASTSGQPAEKLFF	TGTGCCAGCACCTCGGGACAGCCCGCTGAAAAACTGTTTTTT
TRBV4-1	TRBJ1-2	once	NA	CASSQWLGQGYGYTF	TGCGCCAGCAGCCAATGGTTGGGCCAGGGTTATGGCTACACCTTC
TRBV5-4	TRBJ2-2	NA	TRBD1	CASSPGTGANTGELFF	TGTGCCAGCAGCCCCGGGACAGGGGCCAACACCGGGGAGCTGTTTTTT
TRBV24-1	TRBJ1-5	NA	NA	CATSDPAGPQHF	TGTGCCACCAGTGACCCGGCGGGGCCCCAGCATTTT
TRBV29-1	TRBJ2-7	once	TRBD1	CSVQGQGLYEQYF	TGCAGCGTGCAGGGACAGGGGCTCTACGAGCAGTACTTC
TRBV18	TRBJ1-3	few	NA	CASSPGTGNTIYF	TGTGCCAGCTCACCCGGGACTGGAAACACCATATATTTT
TRBV18	TRBJ2-7	NA	TRBD1	CASSPFDRGYEQYF	TGTGCCAGCTCACCTTTTGACAGGGGCTACGAGCAGTACTTC
TRBV9	TRBJ1-2	NA	TRBD1	CASSVTQGAGGYTF	TGTGCCAGCAGCGTGACACAGGGGGCGGGCGGCTACACCTTC
TRBV5-6	TRBJ2-5	many	NA	CASSKGLGGETQYF	TGTGCCAGCAGCAAAGGACTAGGGGGAGAGACCCAGTACTTC
TRBV7-7	TRBJ2-2	NA	TRBD1	CASSLRQGDAGELFF	TGTGCTAGCAGCTTAAGACAGGGGGATGCCGGGGAGCTGTTTTTT
TRBV12-3/TRBV12-4	TRBJ2-3	NA	NA	CASSLRKDTQYF	TGTGCCAGCAGTTTGAGAAAAGATACGCAGTATTTT
TRBV7-9	TRBJ2-5	few	TRBD2	CASSLAETSGETQYF	TGTGCCAGCAGCTTAGCGGAGACTAGCGGAGAGACCCAGTACTTC
TRBV27	TRBJ2-2	NA	TRBD2	CASSLWTSGGASTGELFF	TGTGCCAGCAGTTTATGGACTAGCGGGGGGGCCTCCACCGGGGAGCTGTTTTTT
TRBV9	TRBJ2-7	NA	NA	CASSNGGIRSYEQYF	TGTGCCAGCAGCAATGGGGGCATTCGGTCCTACGAGCAGTACTTC
TRBV24-1	TRBJ2-1	NA	TRBD2	CATSDDLAGAYNEQFF	TGTGCCACCAGTGATGATCTAGCGGGAGCTTACAATGAGCAGTTCTTC
TRBV5-3	TRBJ1-5	NA	NA	CARSLAPRGSNQPQHF	TGTGCCAGAAGCTTGGCCCCTAGAGGGAGCAATCAGCCCCAGCATTTT
TRBV7-9	TRBJ2-2	once	NA	CASSLALDFTGELFF	TGTGCCAGCAGCTTAGCCCTGGACTTCACCGGGGAGCTGTTTTTT
TRBV11-1	TRBJ2-1	NA	TRBD2	CASIETGLAGNEQFF	TGTGCCAGCATCGAAACAGGGCTAGCGGGCAATGAGCAGTTCTTC
TRBV15	TRBJ2-5	once	NA	CATSRGGTGQETQYF	TGTGCCACCAGCAGGGGCGGGACGGGTCAAGAGACCCAGTACTTC
TRBV6-5	TRBJ1-4	NA	NA	CASQGALREKLFF	TGTGCCAGCCAAGGGGCACTACGGGAAAAACTGTTTTTT
TRBV7-9	TRBJ2-5	NA	TRBD2	CASSLGSGGMETQYF	TGTGCCAGCAGCTTAGGTAGCGGGGGTATGGAGACCCAGTACTTC
TRBV3-1/TRBV3-2	TRBJ2-1	NA	TRBD2	CASSQVVLAGGSKDNEQFF	TGTGCCAGCAGCCAAGTCGTGCTAGCGGGGGGTAGTAAGGACAATGAGCAGTTCTTC
TRBV18	TRBJ1-1	NA	NA	CASSPLMGAATLNTEAFF	TGTGCCAGCTCACCACTTATGGGGGCCGCCACCCTGAACACTGAAGCTTTCTTT
TRBV5-6	TRBJ1-6	once	NA	CASSSFQTNTSPLHF	TGTGCCAGCAGCTCATTTCAAACTAATACTTCACCCCTCCACTTT
TRBV2	TRBJ1-4	once	NA	CASSLEGRKKLFF	TGTGCCAGCAGTCTCGAAGGGAGGAAAAAACTGTTTTTT
TRBV11-3	TRBJ2-7	few	NA	CASSLVGQGLGTYEQYF	TGTGCCAGCAGCTTAGTAGGGCAGGGACTTGGTACCTACGAGCAGTACTTC
TRBV2	TRBJ2-1	NA	TRBD2	CASRAGLAGVGEQFF	TGTGCCAGCAGAGCGGGACTAGCGGGAGTGGGTGAGCAGTTCTTC
TRBV19	TRBJ1-1	few	NA	CASSIPRGFEAFF	TGTGCCAGTAGTATTCCCAGGGGTTTTGAAGCTTTCTTT
TRBV30	TRBJ1-2	NA	TRBD1	CAWRRVGQSYGYTF	TGTGCCTGGAGGAGGGTGGGACAGTCCTATGGCTACACCTTC